The 14 T cell receptor beta chains below all came from one sample that was sequenced in a study of vaccination effects on CD4 cells after COVID-19 (dated by TCRdb to between 2021 and 2024). In the ViraFEST assay, PBMC were stimulated with viral peptide pools, and TCR sequencing was then used to find antigen-specific CD4+ T cell clonotypes based on their expansion. After about 10 days of culture, CD4+ T cells were isolated with the EasySep CD4+ T cell isolation kit. The absence of prior SARS-CoV-2 infection in healthy vaccine recipients was confirmed by negative nucleocapsid antibodies before and after vaccination. Receptor amplification or capture employed the immunoSEQ multiplex PCR assay. In TCRdb, the immuneACCESS table is reduced to in-frame sequences with V and J assigned. These tables do not hold every clone; where another copy was compared, an unresolved V gene accounts for under half, and the others remain unexplained. Here the sample has 40,000 to 50,000 clones; 70% occur a single time. The ten largest account for under 30% of the sample.

No antigen has been identified for these receptors. The sample in question was CD4+ T cells from PBMCs cultured with HCoV-OC43 spike peptides, obtained before COVID-19 vaccination. Per the publication, the cell subset or site label means: HCoV-OC43 spike overlapping peptide pool stimulation. The receptor source for this set is a human donor who received a COVID-19 vaccine.

V and J are TRBV4-1 and TRBJ2-7, with a possible D match to TRBD1 (6 bases). There are 15 residues in the CDR3. With 2 bases removed from V and 3 bases from J, the gap between germline ends came to 14 bases. Germline-derived CDR1 and CDR2 are MGHRA and YSYEKL. CDR3 sequence: CASSQTGQPNYEQYF. Written as DNA, the CDR3 is TGCGCCAGCAGCCAAACTGGACAGCCCAACTACGAGCAGTACTTC.

The CDR3 is CASSRGNQPQHF. The CDR3 bases are TGTGCCAGCTCCCGGGGCAATCAGCCCCAGCATTTT. The chain employs TRBV28 and TRBJ1-5; D unclear. The CDR3 contains 12 residues. V dropped 8 bases and J dropped 2 bases, with 7 bases sitting between them. The V gene's germline CDR1 is MDHEN and CDR2 SYDVKM.

This chain joins TRBV3-1 (or the pseudogene TRBV3-2) and TRBJ2-1; 7 bases fit TRBD1. The CDR3 has 15 amino acids. Germline V CDR1 and CDR2: LGHDT, YNNKEL (reference sequence). Trimming took 4 bases from V and 3 from J; bases not matched to a gene: 6. The DNA for the CDR3 is TGTGCCAGCAGCCTACAGGGGACGTTCTACAATGAGCAGTTCTTC. This translates into CASSLQGTFYNEQFF.

CDR3 sequence: CAWSRVGANEQFF. DNA of the CDR3: TGTGCCTGGAGTCGGGTTGGAGCCAATGAGCAGTTCTTC. This sequence joins TRBV30 and TRBJ2-1; D ambiguous. This CDR3 contains 13 residues. Germline CDR1 is GTSNPN and CDR2 is SVGIG (reference sequence). The ends were cut back, 2 bases at V and 6 bases at J, with 11 bases in the middle.

The chain is built from TRBV27 and TRBJ2-7; 7 nucleotides line up with TRBD1. The ends lost 5 bases at V and 2 bases at J; junction bases unmatched: 9. CDR1 MNHEY and CDR2 SMNVEV come from the germline V gene (reference sequence). The CDR3 length is 15 residues. CDR3 in amino acids: CASSRRGTAPYEQYF. The CDR3 region has the DNA TGTGCCAGCAGTCGACGAGGGACAGCTCCCTACGAGCAGTACTTC.

The chain is built from TRBV27 and TRBJ1-2; no reliable D call. CDR3 length: 14 residues. The V end lost 5 bases, the J end lost 0 bases, and 10 bases lay between the germline ends. CDR1 and CDR2 (germline): MNHEY, SMNVEV (reference sequence). The CDR3 reads CASSPTQTNYGYTF. The CDR3 nucleotides are TGTGCCAGCAGTCCCACCCAAACTAACTATGGCTACACCTTC.

The V call is TRBV5-4, the J call TRBJ2-7, with a weak D call TRBD2 (5 bases). V lost 0 bases and J lost 3, with 13 bases in between. The V gene's germline CDR1 is SGHNT and CDR2 YYREEE (reference sequence). This CDR3 is 15 amino acids long. The CDR3 DNA reads TGTGCCAGCAGCTTGGTGGGAGCGGATAGCTACGAGCAGTACTTC. This translates into CASSLVGADSYEQYF.

J is TRBJ1-2 and V is TRBV19, with 7 bases aligning to TRBD1. Germline CDR1 LNHDA, CDR2 SQIVND (reference sequence). The J segment lost 5 bases and the V segment lost 7 bases, leaving 7 bases of the junction unmatched. The CDR3 is made up of 13 amino acids. The CDR3 region has the DNA TGTGCCAGTACCCCCGGGACAGATTATGGCTACACCTTC. Protein sequence: CASTPGTDYGYTF. The full variable domain, in which reference TRBV19 and TRBJ1-2 provide the parts outside the CDR3, is DGGITQSPKYLFRKEGQNVTLSCEQNLNHDAMYWYRQDPGQGLRLIYYSQIVNDFQKGDIAEGYSVSREKKESFPLTVTSAQKNPTAFYLCASTPGTDYGYTFGSGTRLTVV.

V and J are TRBV11-2 and TRBJ1-5; 7 nucleotides line up with TRBD1. Germline V CDR1 and CDR2: SGHAT, FQNNGV. J lost 4 bases, V lost 5 bases, and 5 bases had no gene match. The CDR3 length is 14 residues. Written as DNA, the CDR3 is TGTGCCAGCAGCCCTGACAGGGTGAATCAGCCCCAGCATTTT. Its protein is CASSPDRVNQPQHF.

The genes are TRBV27 and TRBJ2-3; possibly TRBD1 for D (5 bases). With 1 base removed from V and 2 bases from J, the gap between germline ends came to 10 bases. Germline V lookup: CDR1 MNHEY, CDR2 SMNVEV (reference sequence). The CDR3 runs to 15 residues. CDR3 DNA: TGTGCCAGCAGTTTATACCCAGGGTACACAGATACGCAGTATTTT. It is translated as CASSLYPGYTDTQYF.

In its sample, this clone was seen a few times. The V gene is TRBV7-6, the J gene TRBJ2-7, with 10 bases matching TRBD2. The CDR3 is 16 residues long. Trimming took 1 base from V and 0 from J; bases not matched to a gene: 3. The germline CDR1 and CDR2 sequences are SGHVS and FNYEAQ. The CDR3 protein is CASSLGSGRVSYEQYF. The CDR3 nucleotides read TGTGCCAGCAGCTTAGGGAGCGGGAGGGTCTCCTACGAGCAGTACTTC.

This clone turned up a few times. V gene TRBV19 combines with J gene TRBJ2-7, with TRBD1 matching 8 bases. With V trimmed by 3 bases and J by 3 bases, 7 bases remained unmatched. This CDR3 is built from 15 residues. Germline V gives CDR1 LNHDA, CDR2 SQIVND (reference sequence). The DNA of the CDR3 is TGTGCCAGTAGTATGGGTTCCAGGGGGCTCTACGAGCAGTACTTC. Translation gives CASSMGSRGLYEQYF.

Comment on this clone: At one of its ends the junction is not consistent with the germline gene, which may arise from a read error. The CDR3 nucleotides are TGTGCTAGCAGCTCGGGACTTCCTGGCGGGGAGCTGTTTTTT. Translated, it gives CASSSGLPGGELFF. This chain links TRBV7-7 with TRBJ2-2; TRBD2 might be the D (6 bases). The CDR3 has 14 residues. From germline, CDR1 is SSHAT and CDR2 FNYEAQ (reference sequence). Drawing the rest from reference TRBV7-7 and TRBJ2-2, the complete variable domain is GAGVSQSPRYKVTKRGQDVTLRCDPISSHATLYWYQQALGQGPEFLTYFNYEAQPDKSGLPSDRFSAERPEGSISTLTIQRTEQRDSAMYRCASSSGLPGGELFFGEGSRLTVL.

A few counts support this clone. The CDR3 coding sequence is TGTGCCAGCAGCTTGGATCGGGACAGGGGGACACCCCTCCACTTT. Protein sequence: CASSLDRDRGTPLHF. The rearrangement links TRBV5-4 to TRBJ1-6, with TRBD1 identical over 11 bases. V lost 0 bases, J lost 11 bases, and 4 bases stayed unmatched. There are 15 residues in the CDR3. Germline V gives CDR1 SGHNT, CDR2 YYREEE (reference sequence).